These 30 T cell receptor beta chains were all obtained from the same sample, sequenced in a study of OX40 agonist ivuxolimab in advanced cancers. This table comes from immunoSEQ multiplex PCR, and its TCRdb copy is limited to in-frame clones, with some not included. The table has some 91,000 clones, 80% to 90% seen once. Sequenced here: CD4+ or CD8+ T cells sorted from blood, sampled in a trial of the OX40 agonist ivuxolimab. Receptor source: an adult with an advanced solid tumor such as melanoma, head and neck, liver or kidney cancer.

The chain joins TRBV6-5 to TRBJ1-1, with D tentatively TRBD1 (6 bases). The CDR3 extends over 13 amino acids. The V end lost 9 bases, the J end lost 6 bases, and 17 bases lay between the germline ends. CDR1 and CDR2 from the germline V gene are MNHEY and SVGAGI. The chain's CDR3 is CASGAGDIAEAFF. DNA of the CDR3: TGTGCCAGTGGGGCAGGGGATATAGCTGAAGCTTTCTTT.

The chain combines TRBV7-2 with TRBJ2-1; 9 bases are shared with TRBD2. Germline lookup yields CDR1 SGHTA and CDR2 FQGNSA. The CDR3 is 15 residues long. V lost 5 bases, J lost 9 bases, and 11 bases stayed unmatched. The CDR3 DNA reads as TGTGCCAGCAGCACCGTGCGGGTAGCGGGAGTTGAGCAGTTCTTC. This gives the protein CASSTVRVAGVEQFF. Full variable domain (rest looked up from reference TRBV7-2 and TRBJ2-1): GAGVSQSPSNKVTEKGKDVELRCDPISGHTALYWYRQSLGQGLEFLIYFQGNSAPDKSGLPSDRFSAERTGGSVSTLTIQRTQQEDSAVYLCASSTVRVAGVEQFFGPGTRLTVL.

This chain links TRBV7-9 with TRBJ1-1; 8 positions agree with TRBD1. V trimming: 5 bases; J trimming: 9 bases; junction bases outside the gene matches: 8. Per germline, CDR1 SEHNR and CDR2 FQNEAQ (reference sequence). The CDR3 is 13 residues long. This CDR3 reads CASSPGQGIKAFF. Here the CDR3 DNA reads TGTGCCAGCAGCCCAGGACAGGGTATAAAAGCTTTCTTT. Full variable domain (outside the CDR3, taken from reference TRBV7-9 and TRBJ1-1): DTGVSQNPRHKITKRGQNVTFRCDPISEHNRLYWYRQTLGQGPEFLTYFQNEAQLEKSRLLSDRFSAERPKGSFSTLEIQRTEQGDSAMYLCASSPGQGIKAFFGQGTRLTVV.

V is TRBV19 and J is TRBJ2-3, with 9 bases matching TRBD1. Germline loops: CDR1 LNHDA, CDR2 SQIVND (reference sequence). The CDR3 consists of 15 residues. Germline trimming cut 4 bases from V and 4 bases from J; bases unmatched to any gene: 6. CDR3 nucleotide sequence: TGTGCCAGTAGTACGTACAGGGGGCTTCCAGATACGCAGTATTTT. Translation gives CASSTYRGLPDTQYF. The full variable domain, with the rest looked up from reference TRBV19 and TRBJ2-3, is DGGITQSPKYLFRKEGQNVTLSCEQNLNHDAMYWYRQDPGQGLRLIYYSQIVNDFQKGDIAEGYSVSREKKESFPLTVTSAQKNPTAFYLCASSTYRGLPDTQYFGPGTRLTVL.

The CDR3 DNA sequence: TGTGCCAGCTCAAACACTGGGACTAGCGGGATTAGCACAGATACGCAGTATTTT. It codes for CASSNTGTSGISTDTQYF. J is TRBJ2-3 and V is TRBV18; 13 nucleotides match TRBD2. Germline CDR1 reads KGHSH; CDR2 reads LQKENI. Trimming at V came to 5 bases and at J to 0 bases, leaving 8 bases not matched to a gene. CDR3 size: 18 residues.

The chain couples TRBV11-2 to TRBJ1-2, with unresolved D. The germline V and J ends were trimmed by 5 bases and 4 bases, with 14 bases remaining between them. This CDR3 region has 14 residues. From germline, CDR1 is SGHAT and CDR2 FQNNGV. CDR3 nucleotides: TGTGCCAGCAGCATTAGCGACCTCCTCTATGGCTACACCTTC. Its protein product is CASSISDLLYGYTF.

This chain connects TRBV4-3 to TRBJ2-1; D gene ambiguous. The ends were cut back, 0 bases at V and 5 bases at J, with 8 bases in the middle. This CDR3 spans 14 amino acids. Germline V gene data show CDR1 as LGHNA and CDR2 as YSLEER. CDR3 sequence reads: CASSQEVLHNEQFF. The CDR3 DNA follows: TGCGCCAGCAGCCAAGAGGTACTCCACAATGAGCAGTTCTTC.

The chain uses TRBV6-5 and TRBJ1-1; no firm D call. Deletions cut 5 bases from V and 1 base from J, with 14 bases between. The germline gives CDR1 MNHEY, CDR2 SVGAGI. The CDR3 loop spans 15 amino acids. In DNA form, the CDR3 reads TGTGCCAGCAGTCGACTACGTTCCGGGAACACTGAAGCTTTCTTT. Residues: CASSRLRSGNTEAFF.

The genes are TRBV7-2 and TRBJ2-3; 8 bases fit TRBD1. The germline CDR1 and CDR2 sequences are SGHTA and FQGNSA. The CDR3 extends over 17 amino acids. J was trimmed by 5 bases and V by 1 base; bases with no gene match: 11. The CDR3 protein is CASSLEEWAGGIDTQYF. CDR3 bases: TGTGCCAGCAGCTTAGAGGAATGGGCAGGGGGCATAGATACGCAGTATTTT.

V usage is TRBV6-5 and J usage is TRBJ2-7; TRBD2 aligns across 10 bases. The CDR3 is 16 amino acids. With V trimmed by 4 bases and J by 0 bases, 6 bases remained unmatched. Looked up from germline, CDR1 is MNHEY and CDR2 is SVGAGI. This chain's CDR3 is CASSFRTSGSSYEQYV. In DNA form, the CDR3 reads TGTGCCAGCAGTTTCAGGACTAGCGGTAGCTCCTACGAGCAGTACGTC.

This clone has more than one count but fewer than ten. V usage is TRBV6-1 and J usage is TRBJ2-7, with TRBD1 matching 8 bases. The V gene's germline CDR1 is MNHNS and CDR2 SASEGT. CDR3 length equals 15 residues. Losses at the gene ends were 1 base for V and 4 bases for J; bases not matched to a gene: 6. The CDR3 sequence: CASSEEGTGPYEQYV. CDR3 DNA: TGTGCCAGCAGTGAAGAAGGGACAGGTCCATACGAGCAGTACGTC.

The chain joins TRBV5-1 to TRBJ2-1; TRBD2 matches at 7 bases. V gave up 0 bases and J gave up 8 bases; unmatched junction bases: 5. CDR3 length equals 14 residues. In germline, CDR1 is SGHRS, CDR2 YFSETQ. As DNA, the CDR3 is TGCGCCAGCAGCTTGGCCGGGGGGAAGGATGAGCAGTTCTTC. It translates to CASSLAGGKDEQFF.

This chain's CDR3 is CASSSNYGYTF. The CDR3 DNA follows: TGTGCCAGCAGCTCTAACTATGGCTACACCTTC. The chain has TRBV11-2 and TRBJ1-2; no clear D gene. The CDR3 spans 11 residues. V was trimmed by 4 bases and J by 0 bases, leaving 0 bases between them. From germline, CDR1 is SGHAT and CDR2 FQNNGV.

This sequence joins TRBV2 and TRBJ2-7; D gene ambiguous. The germline V and J ends were trimmed by 3 bases and 3 bases, with 6 bases remaining between them. The CDR3 contains 12 residues. From germline, CDR1 is SNHLY and CDR2 FYNNEI. This chain's CDR3 is CASSEFLYEQYF. The CDR3 DNA sequence: TGTGCCAGCAGTGAGTTCCTCTACGAGCAGTACTTC.

The J gene is TRBJ2-2, the V gene TRBV9; weak D call: TRBD2 (6 bases). This CDR3 has 15 residues. V was clipped by 2 bases and J by 1 base, with 9 bases between them. CDR1 and CDR2 from the germline V gene are SGDLS and YYNGEE. CDR3: CASSVTSRNTGELFF. In DNA, the CDR3 is TGTGCCAGCAGCGTTACTAGCCGGAACACCGGGGAGCTGTTTTTT.

The V gene is TRBV7-7, the J gene TRBJ2-7, with TRBD2 matching over 9 bases. The CDR3 loop spans 15 amino acids. From germline, CDR1 is SSHAT and CDR2 FNYEAQ (reference sequence). The V segment lost 1 base and the J segment 3 bases; nucleotides outside the gene matches: 4. CDR3 sequence (DNA): TGTGCCAGCAGCTTAGTGGCGGGAGGGCTCTACGAGCAGTACTTC. Translated, it gives CASSLVAGGLYEQYF. The whole variable domain, remainder taken from reference TRBV7-7 and TRBJ2-7, is GAGVSQSPRYKVTKRGQDVTLRCDPISSHATLYWYQQALGQGPEFLTYFNYEAQPDKSGLPSDRFSAERPEGSISTLTIQRTEQRDSAMYRCASSLVAGGLYEQYFGPGTRLTVT.

The chain couples TRBV29-1 to TRBJ2-6; D might be TRBD1 (6 bases). V was clipped by 6 bases and J by 4 bases, with 13 bases between them. CDR1 and CDR2 (germline): SQVTM, ANQGSEA. The length of the CDR3 is 14 residues. CDR3 DNA sequence: TGCAGCGTGCAAGGGGGATCGGGGGCCAACGTCCTGACTTTC. This translates into CSVQGGSGANVLTF.

CDR3 amino acids: CASTLVGATNEKLFF. CDR3 DNA sequence: TGCGCCAGCACCCTTGTGGGGGCTACTAATGAAAAACTGTTTTTT. The V and J genes are TRBV5-1 and TRBJ1-4; a possible D gene is TRBD1 (6 bases). The CDR3 contains 15 residues. Trimming removed 6 bases from V and 2 bases from J, with 14 bases in between. Per the germline V gene, CDR1 is SGHRS and CDR2 is YFSETQ.

V gene TRBV5-3 combines with J gene TRBJ2-7, with TRBD1 matching over 8 bases. TRBV5-3 has ORF status, its function being uncertain. The V and J ends lost 0 bases and 4 bases, in that order; junction bases with no gene match: 9. The CDR3 sequence is 16 residues long. The CDR3 spells CARSLGQGNSAYEQYV. The CDR3 region has the DNA TGTGCCAGAAGCTTGGGACAGGGGAACAGCGCTTACGAGCAGTACGTC.

The chain employs TRBV6-1 and TRBJ2-1, with D hard to call. The CDR3 contains 11 residues. The V and J ends lost 7 bases and 8 bases respectively, with 9 bases between them. Germline V gives CDR1 MNHNS, CDR2 SASEGT. This chain's CDR3 is CASTPAHEQFF. The DNA of the CDR3 is TGTGCCAGCACCCCGGCCCATGAGCAGTTCTTC.

This clone was observed a single time. The chain uses TRBV7-2 and TRBJ2-1; TRBD2 is a possible D gene (7 bases). Trimming took 5 bases from V and 8 from J, leaving 16 bases between them. CDR3 length: 14 amino acids. Germline V gives CDR1 SGHTA, CDR2 FQGNSA. The DNA for the CDR3 is TGTGCCAGCAGCACCCCGGGCGGGGGCTATGAGCAGTTCTTC. It codes for CASSTPGGGYEQFF. The variable domain in full, completed from reference TRBV7-2 and TRBJ2-1, reads GAGVSQSPSNKVTEKGKDVELRCDPISGHTALYWYRQSLGQGLEFLIYFQGNSAPDKSGLPSDRFSAERTGGSVSTLTIQRTQQEDSAVYLCASSTPGGGYEQFFGPGTRLTVL.

CDR3 residues: CATSTYRDVGRRTDTQYF. Here the CDR3 DNA reads TGTGCCACCAGCACGTATAGAGATGTAGGGCGGCGCACAGATACGCAGTATTTT. This chain links TRBV15 with TRBJ2-3; D is unclear. V was pared by 4 bases and J by 1 base, with 21 bases between. The germline V gene encodes CDR1 LNHNV and CDR2 YYDKDF (reference sequence). The CDR3 is 18 residues long. Combining the CDR3 with reference TRBV15 and TRBJ2-3 gives the whole variable domain DAMVIQNPRYQVTQFGKPVTLSCSQTLNHNVMYWYQQKSSQAPKLLFHYYDKDFNNEADTPDNFQSRRPNTSFCFLDIRSPGLGDTAMYLCATSTYRDVGRRTDTQYFGPGTRLTVL.

This sequence joins TRBV5-1 and TRBJ2-1; TRBD2 matches at 11 bases. CDR1 is SGHRS, CDR2 YFSETQ, per germline. Losses at the gene ends were 0 bases for V and 8 bases for J; bases not matched to a gene: 7. The CDR3 totals 16 residues. This CDR3 is CASSLELAGGLDEQFF. The CDR3 bases are TGCGCCAGCAGCTTGGAGCTAGCGGGAGGATTGGATGAGCAGTTCTTC.

CDR3 sequence: CASSPAGQAQNIQYF. CDR3 coding DNA: TGTGCCAGCAGCCCTGCGGGACAGGCCCAAAACATTCAGTACTTC. The V gene is TRBV5-5, the J gene TRBJ2-4, with 8 bases lining up with TRBD1. Germline CDR1 reads SGHKS; CDR2 reads YYEKEE (reference sequence). With 4 bases clipped from V and 5 bases from J, the junction kept 8 bases outside the gene matches. This CDR3 has 15 amino acids.

The chain carries TRBV11-1 and TRBJ2-7; tentatively, D is TRBD1 or TRBD2 (5 bases each). Germline V gene lookup returns CDR1 SGHAT and CDR2 FQDESV (reference sequence). This CDR3 comprises 14 residues. V lost 1 base to trimming and J lost 2 bases, with 9 bases between them. The CDR3 reads CASSLGVGAYEQYF. In nucleotides, the CDR3 is TGTGCCAGCAGCTTAGGCGTGGGGGCCTACGAGCAGTACTTC.

In DNA, the CDR3 is TGTGCCAGCAGGGGAGGGGGGAGCACTGAAGCTTTCTTT. It codes for CASRGGGSTEAFF. The chain uses TRBV6-5 and TRBJ1-1, with TRBD1 as a possible D gene (6 bases). V lost 6 bases to trimming and J lost 4 bases, with 12 bases between them. Germline CDR1 MNHEY, CDR2 SVGAGI. The CDR3 totals 13 residues.

V usage is TRBV7-9 and J usage is TRBJ2-5, with 7 bases lining up with TRBD1. From germline, CDR1 is SEHNR and CDR2 FQNEAQ (reference sequence). This CDR3 comprises 15 residues. Germline trimming cut 2 bases from V and 5 bases from J; bases unmatched to any gene: 8. CDR3 coding DNA: TGTGCCAGCAGCTTATTTGTAGGGGGCTCGGAGACCCAGTACTTC. Translating gives CASSLFVGGSETQYF.

The chain carries TRBV4-3 and TRBJ1-2, with D hard to call. Looked up from germline, CDR1 is LGHNA and CDR2 is YSLEER. The CDR3 has 15 amino acids. Trimming left V 0 bases short and J 0 bases short, with 8 bases between. The chain's CDR3 is CASSQERESNYGYTF. The CDR3 DNA is TGCGCCAGCAGCCAAGAGAGGGAATCTAACTATGGCTACACCTTC.

This clone has more than one count but fewer than ten. This chain connects TRBV14 to TRBJ1-1; 9 nucleotides agree with TRBD1. This CDR3 has 14 residues. Germline V gene sequence: CDR1 SGHDN, CDR2 FVKESK. The V gene end was trimmed by 4 bases and the J gene end by 3 bases; junction bases not matched to a gene: 3. The CDR3 is CASSPTGGYTEAFF. CDR3 bases: TGTGCCAGCAGCCCTACAGGGGGCTACACTGAAGCTTTCTTT.

In this sample, this clone turned up once. The chain uses TRBV5-1 and TRBJ2-2; 7 bases are shared with TRBD2. The germline V gene has CDR1 SGHRS and CDR2 YFSETQ. Trimming took 4 bases from V and 4 from J; bases not matched to a gene: 7. The CDR3 covers 15 residues. Here the CDR3 DNA reads TGCGCCAGCAGCCCAGAGGGCGGGAGCACCGGGGAGCTGTTTTTT. Its translation: CASSPEGGSTGELFF.